This paragraph covers one T cell receptor (beta chain) sequence. The CDR3 totals 11 residues. Germline CDR1 and CDR2: SQVTM and ANQGSEA. This sample is drawn from a study of T cell responses to AZD1222 COVID-19 vaccine. Here immunoSEQ multiplex PCR was the method, and the copy in TCRdb shows in-frame clones only, minus some. The repertoire holds fewer than 200,000 clones, with around nine tenths as singletons. Sequencing was performed on peripheral blood, taken on day 0 of AZD1222 vaccination. The receptor was derived from an adult in good health. This chain connects TRBV29-1 to TRBJ2-2, with 8 bases matching TRBD1. For the CDR3, the DNA is TGCAGTTTCACAGGGGGCGGGGAGCTGTTTTTT. Translated, it gives CSFTGGGELFF.